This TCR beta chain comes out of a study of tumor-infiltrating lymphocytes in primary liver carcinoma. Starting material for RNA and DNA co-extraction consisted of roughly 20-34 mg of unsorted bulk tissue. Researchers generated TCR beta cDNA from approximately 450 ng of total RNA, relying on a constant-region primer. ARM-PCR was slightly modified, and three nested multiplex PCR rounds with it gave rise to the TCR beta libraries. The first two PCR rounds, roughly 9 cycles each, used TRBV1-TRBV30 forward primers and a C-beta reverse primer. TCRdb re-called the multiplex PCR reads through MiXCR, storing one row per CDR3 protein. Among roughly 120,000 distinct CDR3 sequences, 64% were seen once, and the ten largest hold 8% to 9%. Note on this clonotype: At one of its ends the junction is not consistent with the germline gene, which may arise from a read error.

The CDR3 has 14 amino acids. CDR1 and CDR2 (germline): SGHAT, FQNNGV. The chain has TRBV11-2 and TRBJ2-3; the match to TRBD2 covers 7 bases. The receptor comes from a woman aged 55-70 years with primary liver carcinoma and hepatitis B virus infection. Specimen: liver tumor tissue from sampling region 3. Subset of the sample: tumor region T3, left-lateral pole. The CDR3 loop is CASSLESGRGEQYF. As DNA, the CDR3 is TGTGCCAGCAGTTTAGAGAGTGGACGGGGGGAGCAGTATTTT.